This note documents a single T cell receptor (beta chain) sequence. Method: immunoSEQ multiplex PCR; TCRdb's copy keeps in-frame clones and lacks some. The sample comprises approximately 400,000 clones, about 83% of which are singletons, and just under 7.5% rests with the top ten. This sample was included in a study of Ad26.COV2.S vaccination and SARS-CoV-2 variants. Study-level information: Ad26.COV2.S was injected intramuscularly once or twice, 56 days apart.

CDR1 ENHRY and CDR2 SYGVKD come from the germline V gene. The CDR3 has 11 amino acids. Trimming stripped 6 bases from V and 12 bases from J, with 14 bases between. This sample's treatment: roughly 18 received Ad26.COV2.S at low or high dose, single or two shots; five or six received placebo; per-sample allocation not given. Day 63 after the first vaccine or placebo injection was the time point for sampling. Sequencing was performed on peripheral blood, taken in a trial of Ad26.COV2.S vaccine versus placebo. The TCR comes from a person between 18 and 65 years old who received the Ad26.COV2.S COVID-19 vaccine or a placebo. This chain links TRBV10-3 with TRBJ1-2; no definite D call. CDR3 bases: TGTGCCATCAGAGCCCCTGGCGTGGACACCTTC. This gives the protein CAIRAPGVDTF.